The sequence of this T cell receptor (beta chain) was determined in a study of beta chain features in type 1 diabetes. V gave up 0 bases and J gave up 6 bases; unmatched junction bases: 6. CDR1 is MGHRA and CDR2 is YSYEKL in the germline V gene. This CDR3 is 17 amino acids long. Study findings and constraints: Fewer junction insertions and more nucleotide deletions appeared in type 1 diabetes patients. Shorter templates may be favored by PCR, equally so in patients and controls. The similarity of naive, central memory and Treg TCRB repertoires appeared greater among patients than among healthy donors.

The sequenced template was cDNA made from the entire isolated RNA. Sequencing of naive, central memory and regulatory T cell samples gave an average of around 4 million reads. The data were produced by immunoSEQ multiplex PCR, yet TCRdb's version contains in-frame clones alone and is incomplete. The sample carries 120,000 to 150,000 clones, about 9.7% recorded once. The table lists this clone with many counts. The antigen remains unidentified. The receptor was isolated from a woman in her thirties or forties in good health. Specimen: central memory CD4+ T cells from blood. The genes are TRBV4-1 and TRBJ1-6, with 9 bases fitting TRBD1. The CDR3 DNA follows: TGCGCCAGCAGCCAAGATGTGCTACAGGGGGCTAATTCACCCCTCCACTTT. Amino acids: CASSQDVLQGANSPLHF.